These 9 T cell receptor beta chains came from one sample sequenced in a study of identical twins. MiXCR, applied by TCRdb to the 5' RACE reads, yields one record per CDR3 protein. The sample shows roughly 240,000 distinct CDR3 sequences, roughly 7% of them seen only once. The same data also contributed to another study, on yellow fever vaccine responses in identical twins.

Sequencing was done on a sample of memory (CD45RO+) T cells sorted from blood. These receptors were taken from a woman under 30 in good health.

There are many counts of this clonotype. This chain links TRBV7-3 with TRBJ2-1; D possibly matches TRBD1 or TRBD2 (5 bases each). V lost 2 bases, J lost 4 bases, and 12 bases lay in between. The CDR3 consists of 15 residues. Germline V CDR1 and CDR2: SGHTA, FQGTGA. CDR3 in DNA: TGTGCCAGCAGCTTATCCCCGGGGCCTTACAATGAGCAGTTCTTC. Encoded protein: CASSLSPGPYNEQFF.

This clonotype appeared a few times. This chain connects TRBV5-1 to TRBJ2-3; 15 bases are a match to TRBD2. V lost 2 bases, J lost 10 bases, and 5 bases stayed unmatched. CDR3 size: 15 residues. Germline-derived CDR1 and CDR2 are SGHRS and YFSETQ. CDR3 bases: TGCGCCAGCAGCTTTTCTGGACTAGCGGGGGGGCCGCAGTATTTT. This codes for CASSFSGLAGGPQYF.

This clonotype was counted between two and nine times. The chain has TRBV28 and TRBJ2-3; perhaps TRBD2 as D (6 bases). V was pared by 1 base and J by 7 bases, with 18 bases between. Germline assignment: CDR1 MDHEN and CDR2 SYDVKM. The CDR3 sequence is 16 residues long. The CDR3 DNA reads TGTGCCAGCAGTTTATTTAGCGGTTCATCATTGAATACGCAGTATTTT. This sequence encodes CASSLFSGSSLNTQYF. Supplemented by reference TRBV28 and TRBJ2-3, the full variable domain reads DVKVTQSSRYLVKRTGEKVFLECVQDMDHENMFWYRQDPGLGLRLIYFSYDVKMKEKGDIPEGYSVSREKKERFSLILESASTNQTSMYLCASSLFSGSSLNTQYFGPGTRLTVL.

This clonotype came up many times. The chain has TRBV28 and TRBJ2-1; TRBD2 matches 7 bases. Germline assignment: CDR1 MDHEN and CDR2 SYDVKM. After removal of 5 bases from V and 5 bases from J, the junction contained 6 bases not matched to a gene. This CDR3 is built from 14 residues. The CDR3 region has the DNA TGTGCCAGCAGTCCCCAGGGAGGGGACAATGAGCAGTTCTTC. It encodes CASSPQGGDNEQFF. Based on the CDR3 plus reference TRBV28 and TRBJ2-1, the full variable domain is DVKVTQSSRYLVKRTGEKVFLECVQDMDHENMFWYRQDPGLGLRLIYFSYDVKMKEKGDIPEGYSVSREKKERFSLILESASTNQTSMYLCASSPQGGDNEQFFGPGTRLTVL.

There are many counts of this clonotype. This chain uses TRBV5-5 with TRBJ1-5; 8 bases align to TRBD1. The CDR3 runs 17 residues. Trimming removed 3 bases from V and 1 base from J; junction bases left unmatched: 9. CDR1 and CDR2 (germline): SGHKS, YYEKEE (reference sequence). The CDR3 loop reads CASSSAQGGWSNQPQHF. DNA for the CDR3: TGTGCCAGCAGCTCGGCACAGGGGGGCTGGAGCAATCAGCCCCAGCATTTT.

The chain recombines TRBV24-1 with TRBJ2-5, with 8 bases lining up with TRBD1. The CDR3 runs 16 residues. V dropped 4 bases and J dropped 2; count of bases not matched to a gene: 8. Germline CDR1 KGHDR, CDR2 SFDVKD. The CDR3 spells CATSDRTGLRQETQYF. DNA of the CDR3: TGTGCCACCAGTGACAGGACAGGGCTTCGTCAAGAGACCCAGTACTTC.

The chain is built from TRBV29-1 and TRBJ2-5, with TRBD1 as a possible D gene (5 bases). The CDR3 is made up of 13 amino acids. Germline V lookup: CDR1 SQVTM, CDR2 ANQGSEA. Trimming left V 3 bases short and J 3 bases short, with 11 bases between. Here the CDR3 reads CSVEAGQKETQYF. The CDR3 bases are TGCAGCGTTGAGGCAGGGCAGAAAGAGACCCAGTACTTC.

This clonotype was detected ten times or more. V usage is TRBV12-3 or TRBV12-4 and J usage is TRBJ2-2, with D unclear. Trimming pared 8 bases from V and 0 bases from J, leaving 7 bases between. The length of the CDR3 is 13 residues. CDR3 loop: CASSQSNTGELFF. CDR3 coding DNA: TGTGCCAGCTCACAGTCGAACACCGGGGAGCTGTTTTTT.

This clonotype was seen repeatedly, ten times or more. The chain's CDR3 is CASSLGYGYTF. DNA for the CDR3: TGTGCCAGCAGTTTAGGCTATGGCTACACCTTC. The rearrangement links TRBV12-3 or TRBV12-4 to TRBJ1-2, with D uncertain. V was trimmed by 1 base and J by 4 bases, leaving 1 base between them. The CDR3 contains 11 residues.